This TCR beta chain was profiled in a study of blood T cells in healthy people across ages. The sample holds a few counts of this clonotype. Antigen unknown. With a much larger clone just one base away, this may be a read error. Study observations and caveats: Strong correlation linked observed beta diversity and percent naive T cells. The study regarded diversity estimates from one million T cells as underestimates. It was the long-lived donors that had more naive CD4+ cells and higher diversity than aged donors.

There are 14 residues in the CDR3. V lost 2 bases and J lost 1, with 8 bases in between. Germline V gene sequence: CDR1 MNHNY, CDR2 SVGAGI (reference sequence). PCR was performed a second time for about 7 to 12 cycles using a sample-barcoded 5' primer and a J-beta primer mix. Each CDR3 protein gets one entry after TCRdb re-called the 5' RACE reads with MiXCR. The repertoire holds 540,000 or so distinct CDR3 sequences, with about 45% as singletons. The source material was blood. This chain connects TRBV6-6 to TRBJ1-1, with no clear D. This sequence originates from an older man in good health. The CDR3 bases are TGTGCCAGCAGTTACGCGATGGGGAACACTGAAGCTTTCTTT. It encodes CASSYAMGNTEAFF.